This T cell receptor (beta chain) comes out of a study of shared T cell receptors in the human thymus. Germline CDR1 MNHEY, CDR2 SMNVEV (reference sequence). The CDR3 is made up of 14 amino acids. The V and J ends lost 5 bases and 3 bases, in that order; junction bases with no gene match: 6. Repertoires were generated with immunoSEQ multiplex PCR, while TCRdb's copy carries only in-frame clones and drops some. The table includes more than 550,000 clones, 80% to 90% detected once. Separately, the same data were catalogued under a study of human thymus T cells. That work states: Having corrective surgery for congenital heart defects, healthy Finnish infants were the ones who donated. From resections taken during corrective heart surgery, the thymus tissue was obtained. Gene usage (both V and J) appeared biased in thymic and blood repertoires.

The chain couples TRBV27 to TRBJ1-1; TRBD1 aligns across 7 bases. The sequenced sample consisted of thymocytes. The TCR sequence derives from a girl under three years old with a congenital heart defect. The CDR3 reads CASSPNDRDTEAFF. CDR3 coding DNA: TGTGCCAGCAGTCCCAACGACAGGGACACTGAAGCTTTCTTT.